This T cell receptor (beta chain) is from a study of beta chain features in type 1 diabetes. The whole isolated RNA underwent reverse transcription, so sequencing captured expressed TCRB transcripts. Measured with immunoSEQ multiplex PCR; TCRdb has only the in-frame clones, and not every one. Here the sample spans under 250,000 clones, 13% to 15% being singletons. The sample holds a few counts of this clone. Source material: naive CD4+ T cells from blood. The source of this sequence is a woman aged 40 to 50 in good health.

Written as DNA, the CDR3 is TGTGCCAGCAGCCGTGCCGTTCCCACAGGGGGAAATACTGAAGCTTTCTTT. Translation gives CASSRAVPTGGNTEAFF. The chain carries TRBV14 and TRBJ1-1; 8 nucleotides align to TRBD1. V shed 4 bases, J shed 5 bases, and the junction held 15 bases outside the gene matches. CDR3 length equals 17 residues. Germline V gene data show CDR1 as SGHDN and CDR2 as FVKESK. The variable domain in full, completed from reference TRBV14 and TRBJ1-1, reads EAGVTQFPSHSVIEKGQTVTLRCDPISGHDNLYWYRRVMGKEIKFLLHFVKESKQDESGMPNNRFLAERTGGTYSTLKVQPAELEDSGVYFCASSRAVPTGGNTEAFFGQGTRLTVV.